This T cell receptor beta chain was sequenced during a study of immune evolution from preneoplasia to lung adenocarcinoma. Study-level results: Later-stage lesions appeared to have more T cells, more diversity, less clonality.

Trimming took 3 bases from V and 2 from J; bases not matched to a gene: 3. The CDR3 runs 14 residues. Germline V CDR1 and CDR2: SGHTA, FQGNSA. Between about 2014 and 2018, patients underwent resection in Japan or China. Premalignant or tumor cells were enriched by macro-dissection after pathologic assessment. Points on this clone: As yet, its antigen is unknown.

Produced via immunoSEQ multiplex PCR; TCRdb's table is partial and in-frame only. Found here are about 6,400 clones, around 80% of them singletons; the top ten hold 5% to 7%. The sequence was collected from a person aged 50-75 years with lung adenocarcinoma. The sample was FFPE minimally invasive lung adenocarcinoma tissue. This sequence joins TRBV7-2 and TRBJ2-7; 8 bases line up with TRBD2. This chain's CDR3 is CASSFSGNTYEQYF. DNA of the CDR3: TGTGCCAGCAGCTTTAGCGGGAACACCTACGAGCAGTACTTC. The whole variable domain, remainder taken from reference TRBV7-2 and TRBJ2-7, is GAGVSQSPSNKVTEKGKDVELRCDPISGHTALYWYRQSLGQGLEFLIYFQGNSAPDKSGLPSDRFSAERTGGSVSTLTIQRTQQEDSAVYLCASSFSGNTYEQYFGPGTRLTVT.